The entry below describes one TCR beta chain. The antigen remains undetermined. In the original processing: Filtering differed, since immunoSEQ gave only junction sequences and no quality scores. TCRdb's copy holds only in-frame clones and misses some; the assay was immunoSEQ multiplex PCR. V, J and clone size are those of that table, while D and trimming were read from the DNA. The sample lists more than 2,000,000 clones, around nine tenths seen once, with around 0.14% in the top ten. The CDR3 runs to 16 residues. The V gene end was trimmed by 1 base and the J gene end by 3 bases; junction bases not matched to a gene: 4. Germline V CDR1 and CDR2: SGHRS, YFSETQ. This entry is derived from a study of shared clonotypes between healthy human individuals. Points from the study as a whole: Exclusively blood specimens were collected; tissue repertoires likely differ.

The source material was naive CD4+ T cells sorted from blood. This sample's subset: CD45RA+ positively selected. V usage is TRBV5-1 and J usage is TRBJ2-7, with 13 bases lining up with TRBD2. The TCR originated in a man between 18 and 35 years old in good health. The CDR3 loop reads CASSLTTSGGVYEQYF. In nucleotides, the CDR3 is TGCGCCAGCAGCTTGACAACTAGCGGGGGGGTCTACGAGCAGTACTTC. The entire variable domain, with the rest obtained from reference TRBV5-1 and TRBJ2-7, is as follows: KAGVTQTPRYLIKTRGQQVTLSCSPISGHRSVSWYQQTPGQGLQFLFEYFSETQRNKGNFPGRFSGRQFSNSRSEMNVSTLELGDSALYLCASSLTTSGGVYEQYFGPGTRLTVT.